This T cell receptor beta chain was sequenced during a study of Ad26.COV2.S vaccination and SARS-CoV-2 variants. This clone was detected once. The treatment: around 19 received Ad26.COV2.S at low or high dose, single or two shots; roughly five received placebo; per-sample allocation not given. Following the first vaccine or placebo injection, samples were taken on day 63. Sequencing used immunoSEQ multiplex PCR; TCRdb keeps in-frame clones, though not all of them. Here the sample spans nearly 400,000 clones, about 88% being singletons. CDR1 and CDR2 (germline): WNHNN, SYGVQD (reference sequence). This CDR3 comprises 14 residues. V was shortened by 5 bases and J by 0 bases, with 11 bases between the two germline ends.

The V call is TRBV10-1, the J call TRBJ2-7, with a possible D match to TRBD2 (6 bases). The TCR originated in a person between 18 and 65 years old who received the Ad26.COV2.S COVID-19 vaccine or a placebo. Material: peripheral blood, obtained in a trial of Ad26.COV2.S vaccine versus placebo. CDR3 residues: CASSWGDLSYEQYF. DNA of the CDR3: TGCGCCAGCAGTTGGGGGGACCTCTCCTACGAGCAGTACTTC.